The clone carrying this TCR beta chain was seen a few times. Its antigen is as yet unknown. The sample is drawn from a study of blood T cells in healthy people across ages. Findings and caveats of the study: Estimates of diversity drawn from one million T cells were considered underestimates. Naive T cell percentage and TCR beta diversity correlated strongly.

Germline loops: CDR1 SGHTA, CDR2 FQGNSA. The CDR3 runs 16 residues. V was clipped by 5 bases and J by 5 bases; unmatched bases: 12. A J-beta primer mix and a sample-barcoded 5' primer were used in a second PCR of about 7 to 12 cycles. TCRdb re-analysed the 5' RACE reads in MiXCR, keeping a single row per CDR3 protein. Among around 990,000 distinct CDR3 sequences listed, 20% to 25% were seen once. Another study also made use of these data, one on T cells of mothers and their children. That study reports: Every mother produced more than 9.5 million TCR beta CDR3 reads, whereas every child provided several million. No T cell clones of persistent microchimeric origin were detected.

The specimen sequenced was blood. The receptor was isolated from a girl aged 2 to 9 in good health. The genes are TRBV7-2 and TRBJ2-5; 9 nucleotides align to TRBD2. The CDR3 DNA sequence: TGTGCCAGCAGCAGATTAGCGGGAGTAAGGTGGGAGACCCAGTACTTC. Translated, it gives CASSRLAGVRWETQYF.